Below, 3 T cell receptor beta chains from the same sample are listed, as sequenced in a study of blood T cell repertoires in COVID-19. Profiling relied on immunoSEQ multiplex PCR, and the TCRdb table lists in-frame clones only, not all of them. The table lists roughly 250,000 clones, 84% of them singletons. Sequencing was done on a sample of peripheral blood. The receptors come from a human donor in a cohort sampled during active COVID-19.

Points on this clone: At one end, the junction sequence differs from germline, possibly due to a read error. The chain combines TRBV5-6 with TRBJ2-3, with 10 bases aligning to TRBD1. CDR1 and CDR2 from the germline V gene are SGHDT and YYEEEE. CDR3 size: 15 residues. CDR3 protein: CASILPGQGKDTQYF. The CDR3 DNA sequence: TGTGCCAGCATCTTGCCGGGACAGGGGAAAGATACGCAGTATTTT.

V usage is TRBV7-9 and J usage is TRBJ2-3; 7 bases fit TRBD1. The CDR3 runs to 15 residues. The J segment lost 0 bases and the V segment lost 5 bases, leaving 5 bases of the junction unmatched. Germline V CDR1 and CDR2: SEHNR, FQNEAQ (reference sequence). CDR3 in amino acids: CASSPGTASTDTQYF. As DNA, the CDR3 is TGTGCCAGCAGCCCGGGGACAGCCAGCACAGATACGCAGTATTTT.

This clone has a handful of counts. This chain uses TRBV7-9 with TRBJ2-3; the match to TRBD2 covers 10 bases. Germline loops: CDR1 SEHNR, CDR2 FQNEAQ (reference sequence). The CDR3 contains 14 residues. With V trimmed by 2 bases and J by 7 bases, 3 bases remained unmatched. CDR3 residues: CASSLTSGAYTQYF. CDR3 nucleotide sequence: TGTGCCAGCAGCTTAACTAGCGGGGCTTATACGCAGTATTTT.